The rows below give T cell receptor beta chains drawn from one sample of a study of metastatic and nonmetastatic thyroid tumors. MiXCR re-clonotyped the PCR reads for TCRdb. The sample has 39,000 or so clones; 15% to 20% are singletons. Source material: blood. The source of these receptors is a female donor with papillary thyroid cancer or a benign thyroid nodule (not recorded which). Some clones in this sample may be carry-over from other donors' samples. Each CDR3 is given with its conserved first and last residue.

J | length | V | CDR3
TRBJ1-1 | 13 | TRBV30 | CAWSGAGGTEAFF
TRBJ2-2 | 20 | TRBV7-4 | CASSFPPGNYRDRNTGELFF
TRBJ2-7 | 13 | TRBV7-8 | CASSPRGSPPVYF
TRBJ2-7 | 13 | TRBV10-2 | CASSEGLTYEQYF
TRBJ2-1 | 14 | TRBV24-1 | CATSDFRTTNEQFF
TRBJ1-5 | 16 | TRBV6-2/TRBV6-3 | CASSFLKGQGRQPQHF
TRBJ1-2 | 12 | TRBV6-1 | CAIRDRSQGYTF
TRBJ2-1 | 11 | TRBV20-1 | CSAYTDNEQFF
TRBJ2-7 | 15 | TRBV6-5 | CASSYLPGQPLEQYF
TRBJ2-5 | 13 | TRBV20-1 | CSAPSTRRETQYF
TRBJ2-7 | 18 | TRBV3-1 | CASSQLLPRTSGSYEQYF
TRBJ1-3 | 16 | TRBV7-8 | CASSLGAQNSGNTIYF
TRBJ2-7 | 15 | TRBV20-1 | CSADLRSGRAYEQYF
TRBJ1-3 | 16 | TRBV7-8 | CASSPGQGAAGNTIYF
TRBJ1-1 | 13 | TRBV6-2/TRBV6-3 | CASSYRDNTEAFF
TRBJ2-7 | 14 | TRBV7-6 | CASRPAGRSYERYF
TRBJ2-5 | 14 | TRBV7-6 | CASSPEVWGETQYF
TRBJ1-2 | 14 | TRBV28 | CASVDRGGNYGYTF
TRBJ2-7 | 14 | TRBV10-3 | CAIRKARESYEQYF
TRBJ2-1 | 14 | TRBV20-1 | CSARDSEARGEQFF
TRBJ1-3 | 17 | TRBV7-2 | CASSLVRAGASGNTIYF
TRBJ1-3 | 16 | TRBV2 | CASSRGQGAGGNTIYF
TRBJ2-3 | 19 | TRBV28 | CASSLRTGTGVRRRDTQYF
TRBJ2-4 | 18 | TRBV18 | CASSPRQGNSLAKNIQYF
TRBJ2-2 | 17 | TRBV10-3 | CAISEGLAGPNTGELFF
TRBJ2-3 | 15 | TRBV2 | CVSSEGSETRDTQYF
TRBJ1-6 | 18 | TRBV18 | CASSPQTFGGSYNSPLHF
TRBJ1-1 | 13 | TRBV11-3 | CASSSGQYTEAFF
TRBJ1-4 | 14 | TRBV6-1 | CASSEVTGNEKLFF
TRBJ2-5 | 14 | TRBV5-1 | CASSLLAGEETQYF
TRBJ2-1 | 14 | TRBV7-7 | CASSLDTGSNEQFF
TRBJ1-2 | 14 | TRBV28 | CASISTGLNYGYTF
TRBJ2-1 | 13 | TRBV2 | CASHIAQEVKQFF
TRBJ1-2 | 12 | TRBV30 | CALRQGNYGYTF
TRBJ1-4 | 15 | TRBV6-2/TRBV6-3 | CASTLWQGSPEKLFF
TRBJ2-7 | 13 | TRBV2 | CASSAEVSYEQYF
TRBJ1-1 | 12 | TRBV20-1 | CSAALGATEAFF
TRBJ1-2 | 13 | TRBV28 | CASRTGLCYGYTF
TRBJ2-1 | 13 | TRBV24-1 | CATQDWVDNEQFF
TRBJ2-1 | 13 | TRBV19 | CASSTSGYNEQFF
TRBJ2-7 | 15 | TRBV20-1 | CSASPTSGILSEQYF
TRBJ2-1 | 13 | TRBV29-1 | CSVERALNNEQFF
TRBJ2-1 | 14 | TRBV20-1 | CSARTSGIYNEQFF
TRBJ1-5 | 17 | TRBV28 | CASPPLAGREWRQPQHF
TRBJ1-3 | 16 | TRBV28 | CASSIHWGIGGNTIYF
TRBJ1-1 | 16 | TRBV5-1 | CASSQGQGVGNTEAFF
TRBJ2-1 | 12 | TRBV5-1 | CASSSSTNEQFF
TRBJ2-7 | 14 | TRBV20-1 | CSASPQGAGYDQYF
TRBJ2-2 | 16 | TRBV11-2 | CASSYDRIGNTGELFF
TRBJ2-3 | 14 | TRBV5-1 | CASTTGQGTDTQYF
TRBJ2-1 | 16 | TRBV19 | CASSISETGPSYEQFF
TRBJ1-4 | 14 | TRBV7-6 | CASSLQGNHGELFF
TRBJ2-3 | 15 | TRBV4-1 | CASSQDRDGANTQYF
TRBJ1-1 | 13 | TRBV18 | CASSPQRSEEAFF
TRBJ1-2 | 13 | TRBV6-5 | CASSYSAIYGYTF
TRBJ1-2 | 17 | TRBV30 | CAWSVETGRTHNYGYTF
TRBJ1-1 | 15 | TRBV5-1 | CASSLGWGRVTEAFF
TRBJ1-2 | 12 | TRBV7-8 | CASSQTGYGYTF